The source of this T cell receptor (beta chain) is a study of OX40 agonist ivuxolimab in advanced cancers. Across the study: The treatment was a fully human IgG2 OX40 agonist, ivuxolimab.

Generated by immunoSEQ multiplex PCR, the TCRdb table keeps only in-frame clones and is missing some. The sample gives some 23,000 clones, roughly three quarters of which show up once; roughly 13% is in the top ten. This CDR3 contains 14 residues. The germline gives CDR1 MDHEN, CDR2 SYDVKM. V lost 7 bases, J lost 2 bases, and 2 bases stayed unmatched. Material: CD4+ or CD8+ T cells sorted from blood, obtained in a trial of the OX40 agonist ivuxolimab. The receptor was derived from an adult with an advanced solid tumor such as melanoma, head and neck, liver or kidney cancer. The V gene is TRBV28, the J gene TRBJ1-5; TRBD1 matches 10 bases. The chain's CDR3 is CASKDRGGNQPQHF. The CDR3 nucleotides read TGTGCCAGCAAGGACAGGGGGGGCAATCAGCCCCAGCATTTT.